This entry describes one T cell receptor beta chain. Method: immunoSEQ multiplex PCR; TCRdb's copy keeps in-frame clones and lacks some. The sample lists roughly 670,000 clones; 75% to 90% were seen once. These data originate in a study of blood T cell repertoires in COVID-19. V gave up 4 bases and J gave up 7 bases, with 15 bases separating them. The CDR3 runs 15 residues. Looked up from germline, CDR1 is SGHRS and CDR2 is YFSETQ. The chain couples TRBV5-1 to TRBJ1-6; D gene unclear. This TCR was sampled from a woman aged 18 to 35 with acute or convalescent COVID-19. The sample comprised peripheral blood. CDR3 DNA sequence: TGCGCCAGCAGCCCCGAGGTCGTCGGGAATTCACCCCTCCACTTT. This encodes CASSPEVVGNSPLHF.